These T cell receptor beta chains were read from a single sample in a study of CD8+ T cells in alopecia areata. Assay: immunoSEQ multiplex PCR; the TCRdb copy retains only in-frame clones and omits some. This table holds roughly 150,000 clones, roughly 50% found once. Sequencing was performed on CD4+ T cells sorted from blood, taken at week 0. The origin of the receptors is a human donor with alopecia areata. The CDR3 runs from the conserved cysteine through the conserved F or W. The D gene is left open where the match is weak. A row's size may be missing; if present it is once, few, many or a size class.

V gene	clone size	J gene	D gene	CDR3 DNA	CDR3 protein
TRBV10-3	-	TRBJ2-5	TRBD2	TGTGCCATCAGTGGAACTAGCGCACAAGAGACCCAGTACTTC	CAISGTSAQETQYF
TRBV5-4	-	TRBJ2-7	-	TGTGCCAGCAGCTTGGCGGGCGAATACGAGCAGTACTTC	CASSLAGEYEQYF
TRBV5-4	-	TRBJ1-2	TRBD1	TGTGCCAGCAGCCGAGGGACAGGGGGGAACTATGGCTACACCTTC	CASSRGTGGNYGYTF
TRBV4-3	few	TRBJ2-1	-	TGCGCCAGCAGCCAAGATATGGGCTCTTCATGGTACAATGAGCAGTTCTTC	CASSQDMGSSWYNEQFF
TRBV5-4	-	TRBJ2-5	-	TGTGCCAGCAGCCGCCCAGGGCAAGAGACCCAGTACTTC	CASSRPGQETQYF
TRBV11-3	-	TRBJ2-5	-	TGTGCCAGCAGCTTAGATCTCGGAGAGACCCAGTACTTC	CASSLDLGETQYF
TRBV7-9	-	TRBJ2-1	-	TGTGCCAGCACCCCCCCCTCAGGGGAGCAGTTCTTC	CASTPPSGEQFF
TRBV30	-	TRBJ2-7	-	TGTGCCTGGAGTGTTGGGGGACTCTCCTACGAGCAGTACTTC	CAWSVGGLSYEQYF
TRBV6-5	-	TRBJ2-3	-	TGTGCCAGCAGTTACTCAGGCGGTTGGGATACGCAGTATTTT	CASSYSGGWDTQYF
TRBV29-1	-	TRBJ2-3	TRBD2	TGCAGCCCTCAAGGACTAGCGGGGGGAGTCACAGATACGCAGTATTTT	CSPQGLAGGVTDTQYF
TRBV6-5	-	TRBJ1-1	-	TGTGCCAGCAGTTATTGGGAGAACACTGAAGCTTTCTTT	CASSYWENTEAFF
TRBV7-2	-	TRBJ1-6	-	TGTGCCAGCAGCTTACTCCGCCTTAATTCACCCCTCCACTTT	CASSLLRLNSPLHF
TRBV30	-	TRBJ1-5	-	TGTGCCTGGAGTGTACAACGGAATCAGCCCCAGCATTTT	CAWSVQRNQPQHF
TRBV9	-	TRBJ1-5	TRBD1	TGTGCCAGCAGCGTTTCAGGGGGGAGCAATCAGCCCCAGCATTTT	CASSVSGGSNQPQHF
TRBV29-1	-	TRBJ1-2	TRBD1	TGCAGCGTCCTCCCCGGGACAGCCTATGGCTACACCTTC	CSVLPGTAYGYTF
TRBV10-3	-	TRBJ1-1	-	TGTGCCTCACACGACGGGCAGACCACTGAAGCTTTCTTT	CASHDGQTTEAFF
TRBV5-1	few	TRBJ2-5	-	TGCGCCAGCAGCTCTCGGACGGGAGAGACCCAGTACTTC	CASSSRTGETQYF
TRBV4-3	-	TRBJ2-7	-	TGCGCCAGCAGCCAAGCGACAAACTACGAGCAGTACTTC	CASSQATNYEQYF
TRBV5-4	-	TRBJ2-3	-	TGTGCCAGCAGCTCGGCGACACAGGGCACAGATACGCAGTATTTT	CASSSATQGTDTQYF
TRBV2	-	TRBJ2-1	TRBD2	TGTGCCAGCAGTCGACTGACTAGCTCGGCTGAGCAGTTCTTC	CASSRLTSSAEQFF
TRBV29-1	-	TRBJ2-7	-	TGCAGCGTTGCCGGTAATGGTGAGCAGTACTTC	CSVAGNGEQYF
TRBV29-1	once	TRBJ2-1	TRBD1	TGCAGCGTTGCAGGGGGCGGCTCCTACAATGAGCAGTTCTTC	CSVAGGGSYNEQFF
TRBV15	-	TRBJ1-2	-	TGTGCCACCAGCAGAGATCTTGGGTTTACCATATCGGACTATGGCTACACCTTC	CATSRDLGFTISDYGYTF
TRBV5-1	-	TRBJ2-6	-	TGCGCCAGTACAAACGGGCAGACTGGGGCCAACGTCCTGACTTTC	CASTNGQTGANVLTF
TRBV29-1	-	TRBJ1-2	-	TGCAGCGCCTCCCAGGGTGTTAACTATGGCTACACCTTC	CSASQGVNYGYTF
TRBV5-1	-	TRBJ1-6	-	TGCGCCAGCAGCTTGGAGGGGTCCGGGTCACCCCTCCACTTT	CASSLEGSGSPLHF
TRBV7-2	-	TRBJ1-1	-	TGTGCCAGCAGCTTATATCAGGGAACGAACACTGAAGCTTTCTTT	CASSLYQGTNTEAFF
TRBV4-2	once	TRBJ1-4	-	TGTGCCAGCAGCCAAGGGTCTACTCGCCCGAATGAAAAACTGTTTTTT	CASSQGSTRPNEKLFF
TRBV29-1	-	TRBJ2-1	-	TGCAGCTCCCGGGACTCCGACTCCTACAATGAGCAGTTCTTC	CSSRDSDSYNEQFF
TRBV5-1	-	TRBJ2-7	-	TGCGCCAGCAGCCGGGCGGCGGGCTACGAGCAGTACTTC	CASSRAAGYEQYF
TRBV5-1	few	TRBJ2-3	-	TGCGCCAGCAGCCTGATGGGGGTCTTCACAGATACGCAGTATTTT	CASSLMGVFTDTQYF
TRBV14	few	TRBJ1-2	-	TGTGCCAGCAGCCAAGATAGGGTTTACTACACCTTC	CASSQDRVYYTF
TRBV2	-	TRBJ1-6	-	TGTGCCAGCAATAATAATTCACCCCTCCACTTT	CASNNNSPLHF
TRBV9	-	TRBJ1-3	-	TGTGCCAGCAGCGCTTATGACCAGTCTGGAAACACCATATATTTT	CASSAYDQSGNTIYF
TRBV25-1	-	TRBJ2-5	-	TGTGCCAGCAGTGACGGGCAGACCCTCCAAGAGACCCAGTACTTC	CASSDGQTLQETQYF
TRBV4-3	-	TRBJ2-5	TRBD2	TGCGCCAGCAGCCAAGATCGGAGCGGGGGGACCCCAGAGACCCAGTACTTC	CASSQDRSGGTPETQYF
TRBV20-1	-	TRBJ1-2	-	TGCAGTCCGCACCAACAGGGAAACACCTTC	CSPHQQGNTF
TRBV9	-	TRBJ1-4	-	TGTGCCAGCAGCGTAACTCCAGAGGAAAAACTGTTTTTT	CASSVTPEEKLFF
TRBV30	-	TRBJ2-7	-	TGTGCCTGGAATAAAGGGCTCATCCACGAGCAGTACTTC	CAWNKGLIHEQYF
TRBV7-2	-	TRBJ1-4	-	TGTGCCAGCAGCTCAACCGGGGGCGGTAATGAAAAACTGTTTTTT	CASSSTGGGNEKLFF
TRBV9	-	TRBJ2-1	-	TGTGCCAGCAGCGTACTTGGGGGGGCCTTATACAATGAGCAGTTCTTC	CASSVLGGALYNEQFF
TRBV7-2	-	TRBJ2-7	TRBD1	TGTGCCAGCAGCTTAGCGTTCTCAGGGGGCTACGAGCAGTACTTC	CASSLAFSGGYEQYF
TRBV7-9	-	TRBJ1-1	-	TGTGCCAGCAGCTTGGAGAAGGGTTACACTGAAGCTTTCTTT	CASSLEKGYTEAFF
TRBV30	-	TRBJ2-2	-	TGTGCCTGGAGTCAGGGCATCGGGGAGCTGTTTTTT	CAWSQGIGELFF
TRBV30	-	TRBJ1-2	-	TGTGCCTGCGGGCGCGTTCTTAACTATGGCTACACCTTC	CACGRVLNYGYTF
TRBV5-1	once	TRBJ2-3	-	TGCGCCAGCAGCTTGGTGGGGGGCTCGTCTCAAGTTACGCAGTATTTT	CASSLVGGSSQVTQYF
TRBV5-4	once	TRBJ1-2	TRBD1	TGTGCCAGCAGCCGCGGGGGGACAGGGGGCGGGTATGGCTACACCTTC	CASSRGGTGGGYGYTF
TRBV29-1	-	TRBJ1-2	-	TGCAGCGTTATTGCAGGGGATGGCTACACCTTC	CSVIAGDGYTF
TRBV5-4	-	TRBJ2-7	-	TGTGCCAGCAGCCCAAACTCAGGGGACTACCGCTCCTACGAGCAGTACTTC	CASSPNSGDYRSYEQYF
TRBV4-2	-	TRBJ1-5	-	TGTGCCAGCAGCCAAGAGACGGGGGAGAGCAATCAGCCCCAGCATTTT	CASSQETGESNQPQHF
TRBV4-2	-	TRBJ2-6	-	TGTGCCAGCAGCCAAGATTCTGGGGCCAACGTCCTGACTTTC	CASSQDSGANVLTF
TRBV7-3	-	TRBJ2-5	TRBD2	TGTGCCAGCAGCTTAGTTACCAGCCTGGGTAGCGGGGGACCCGGGAAGACCCAGTACTTC	CASSLVTSLGSGGPGKTQYF
TRBV7-2	-	TRBJ1-5	-	TGTGCCAGCAGCTTAGCAGGGGAAGGCAATCAGCCCCAGCATTTT	CASSLAGEGNQPQHF
TRBV4-3	-	TRBJ2-1	TRBD2	TGCGCCAGCAGCCAAGAGGGAGGGTTAGCCCGCGGCAATGAGCAGTTCTTC	CASSQEGGLARGNEQFF
TRBV5-1	-	TRBJ1-2	TRBD1	TGCGCCAGCAGCTTGGAGGACAGGGGTGGCTACACCTTC	CASSLEDRGGYTF
TRBV6-5	-	TRBJ1-2	-	TGTGCCAGCACCGGGGGGGATGGCTACACCTTC	CASTGGDGYTF
TRBV30	-	TRBJ2-7	-	TGTGCCCGAGGGGGAAAACAATCCTACGAGCAGTACTTC	CARGGKQSYEQYF
TRBV29-1	-	TRBJ1-2	-	TGCAGCGCGGGCAGTAGCTCCTATGGCTACACCTTC	CSAGSSSYGYTF
TRBV5-1	-	TRBJ1-4	-	TGCGCCAGCAGCTCCGGGACGGTGAATGAAAAACTGTTTTTT	CASSSGTVNEKLFF
TRBV7-2	-	TRBJ2-7	-	TGTGCCAGCAGCTTAGTGGAGGGATCCTACGAGCAGTACTTC	CASSLVEGSYEQYF